These T cell receptor beta chains were read from a single sample in a study of post-analysis software for immune sequencing data. TCRdb processed the PCR reads anew with MiXCR; each CDR3 protein has one entry. This table has about 190,000 distinct CDR3 sequences, over 25% appearing once. Source material: blood. Receptors originate from a girl aged 2-17 years with multiple sclerosis. Each CDR3 is given with its conserved first and last residue. A D gene is named only where the DNA matches it firmly.

v_call d_call cdr3_aa
TRBV4-2 TRBD1 CASSRDRGIPNEQFF
TRBV29-1 NA CSVQVPTPGAGVVNEQFF
TRBV20-1 NA CSASFLSTDTQYF
TRBV20-1 NA CSARTPGGYGYTF
TRBV5-1 TRBD1 CASSLGTGGNTEAFF
TRBV12-3/TRBV12-4 NA CATTPGRGGANVLTF
TRBV7-8 TRBD2 CASSPGGEEDEYF
TRBV7-9 TRBD1 CASNLQGGRNEQFF
TRBV6-2/TRBV6-3 TRBD1 CASRALPGQGRHEQYF
TRBV14 NA CASSQVRMELFF
TRBV29-1 TRBD1 CSAWGQEATDTQYF
TRBV7-9 NA CASERTRIEQYF
TRBV3-1 NA CASSHPRTVGETQYF
TRBV6-2/TRBV6-3 NA CASSYSDMGEAFF
TRBV5-6 NA CASSPAAADTQYF
TRBV12-3/TRBV12-4 TRBD1 CASSSQGAQPYSNHPQHF
TRBV6-6 NA CASIQTGTFNSPLHF
TRBV18 TRBD2 CASSPTAGEADTQYF
TRBV21-1 NA CASSRTKTGVWETQYF
TRBV5-1 TRBD2 CASSIGRAGETDTQYF
TRBV28 NA CASSYAGYVDTQYF
TRBV20-1 NA CSAPTTTSDYEQYF
TRBV29-1 NA CSVAGLGQPQHF
TRBV7-2 TRBD2 CASSLGLAANTGELFF
TRBV4-1 NA CASSQEGRYQETQYF
TRBV18 NA CASSPQGRTLSYEQYF
TRBV7-2 TRBD1 CASSGQGNQPQHF
TRBV29-1 NA CSVYQNYYGYTF
TRBV5-1 TRBD1 CASSLARGPRGTEAFF
TRBV29-1 NA CSVRGSPDTQYF
TRBV5-1 NA CASSRDGEKLFF
TRBV5-5 NA CASSFIRDEKLFF
TRBV5-1 TRBD1 CASSWTGGETEAFF
TRBV5-1 NA CASSLGQVNTEAFF
TRBV5-1 TRBD2 CASSSRTSGDTDTQYF
TRBV7-2 NA CASSLDGRNTGELFF
TRBV5-6 NA CASSLGGRGYF